This record looks at one TCR beta chain sequence and its context. This specimen comes from a study of technical replicates of blood from four donors. Here immunoSEQ multiplex PCR was the method, and the copy in TCRdb shows in-frame clones only, minus some. This sample has tens of thousands of clones, with roughly nine tenths found just once. Germline trimming cut 6 bases from V and 0 bases from J; bases unmatched to any gene: 3. Germline V gene data show CDR1 as ENHRY and CDR2 as SYGVKD. The CDR3 totals 15 residues. The sequence was obtained from a human donor in good health. Some clones in this sample may be carry-over from other donors' samples. The specimen was PBMCs. V and J are TRBV10-3 and TRBJ2-1, with 9 positions matching TRBD2. The CDR3 DNA reads as TGTGCCATCAGGGCTAGCGGGAACTCCTACAATGAGCAGTTCTTC. It is translated as CAIRASGNSYNEQFF.